The 16 T cell receptor beta chains in this list originate from one sample, sequenced in a study of T cells in localized non-small cell lung cancer. TCRdb's copy holds only in-frame clones and misses some; the assay was immunoSEQ multiplex PCR. Among 33,000 or so clones listed, over 70% were seen once. The sample consisted of peripheral blood, taken before any cancer treatment. The source of these receptors is a male donor aged 60 or older with stage III squamous cell lung carcinoma.

V is TRBV5-6 and J is TRBJ1-1, with D perhaps matching TRBD1 (6 bases). V lost 0 bases and J lost 4, with 13 bases in between. Germline CDR1 is SGHDT and CDR2 is YYEEEE. CDR3 length equals 15 residues. The DNA of the CDR3 is TGTGCCAGCAGCTTGGTTGGGGGGCTCGGCACTGAAGCTTTCTTT. It codes for CASSLVGGLGTEAFF.

This rearrangement joins TRBV6-6 to TRBJ2-7, with TRBD1 matching over 7 bases. After removal of 0 bases from V and 6 bases from J, the junction contained 8 bases not matched to a gene. Germline lookup yields CDR1 MNHNY and CDR2 SVGAGI (reference sequence). This CDR3 is built from 15 residues. In DNA form, the CDR3 reads TGTGCCAGCAGTTACTCAGGGGGCTCCCAAGGCGAGCAGTACTTC. Translating gives CASSYSGGSQGEQYF.

CDR3 loop: CASSLGGLEQYF. The CDR3 nucleotides are TGTGCCAGCAGTCTAGGGGGCCTCGAGCAGTACTTC. The chain uses TRBV6-1 and TRBJ2-5, with 7 bases identical to TRBD1. The J call could be wrong; TRBJ2-7 is a better fit for the DNA end. The CDR3 runs to 12 residues. The germline CDR1 and CDR2 sequences are MNHNS and SASEGT.

The CDR3 region is CASSPNGQVTSGANVLTF. CDR3 bases: TGTGCCAGCAGCCCTAACGGACAGGTGACCTCTGGGGCCAACGTCCTGACTTTC. The chain links TRBV7-3 to TRBJ2-6, with TRBD1 matching 7 bases. The CDR3 is made up of 18 amino acids. After removal of 5 bases from V and 0 bases from J, the junction contained 10 bases not matched to a gene. Per the germline V gene, CDR1 is SGHTA and CDR2 is FQGTGA.

This clone was seen once. This chain's CDR3 is CASSLDRGQADTQYF. CDR3 in DNA: TGTGCCAGCAGCTTAGACAGGGGGCAGGCAGATACGCAGTATTTT. The chain recombines TRBV11-2 with TRBJ2-3, with 8 bases fitting TRBD1. Trimming took 0 bases from V and 4 from J; bases not matched to a gene: 3. This CDR3 has 15 residues. CDR1 is SGHAT and CDR2 is FQNNGV in the germline V gene. The entire variable domain, with the rest obtained from reference TRBV11-2 and TRBJ2-3, is as follows: EAGVAQSPRYKIIEKRQSVAFWCNPISGHATLYWYQQILGQGPKLLIQFQNNGVVDDSQLPKDRFSAERLKGVDSTLKIQPAKLEDSAVYLCASSLDRGQADTQYFGPGTRLTVL.

The chain has TRBV2 and TRBJ2-1; maybe TRBD2 (5 bases). Germline V gene lookup returns CDR1 SNHLY and CDR2 FYNNEI. With 1 base removed from V and 8 bases from J, the gap between germline ends came to 9 bases. The CDR3 length is 13 residues. The CDR3: CASSEGWGDEQFF. Here the CDR3 DNA reads TGTGCCAGCAGTGAAGGATGGGGAGATGAGCAGTTCTTC.

The CDR3 DNA is TGTGCCAGCAGTGAAAACCGGGACAGAAATGAAAAACTGTTTTTT. Its protein is CASSENRDRNEKLFF. The V call is TRBV6-1, the J call TRBJ1-4; 7 nucleotides match TRBD1. This CDR3 spans 15 amino acids. V lost 2 bases and J lost 5; bases outside the gene matches: 5. The V gene's germline CDR1 is MNHNS and CDR2 SASEGT.

The chain recombines TRBV30 with TRBJ1-1; the D is unclear. CDR3 length: 16 amino acids. V gave up 0 bases and J gave up 11 bases, with 25 bases separating them. CDR1 and CDR2 from the germline V gene are GTSNPN and SVGIG (reference sequence). The CDR3 reads CAWSVVRFSPKSAAFF. DNA of the CDR3: TGTGCCTGGAGTGTAGTACGCTTCTCGCCGAAGTCGGCGGCTTTCTTT.

This chain joins TRBV29-1 and TRBJ2-4; D possibly corresponds to TRBD2 (6 bases). The germline V gene encodes CDR1 SQVTM and CDR2 ANQGSEA. Trimming took 4 bases from V and 6 from J, leaving 10 bases between them. The CDR3 extends over 12 amino acids. In DNA, the CDR3 is TGCAGCGTTGGACTAGACAGAAACATTCAGTACTTC. Translation: CSVGLDRNIQYF.

The J gene is TRBJ1-4, the V gene TRBV19; D not resolved. CDR3 length: 15 amino acids. Trimming removed 3 bases at V and 3 bases at J, with 11 bases between. Germline V lookup: CDR1 LNHDA, CDR2 SQIVND (reference sequence). CDR3 nucleotides: TGTGCCAGTAGTATCACGGCAAGTTCTAATGAAAAACTGTTTTTT. Residues: CASSITASSNEKLFF.

This chain uses TRBV6-5 with TRBJ2-1; 10 nucleotides match TRBD2. The CDR3 sequence is 14 residues long. Germline CDR1 and CDR2: MNHEY and SVGAGI. J gave up 5 bases and V 5 bases, and 3 bases lay outside the gene matches. CDR3 sequence reads: CASSLAGAHNEQFF. The CDR3 DNA reads as TGTGCCAGCAGTCTAGCGGGAGCTCACAATGAGCAGTTCTTC.

The chain links TRBV9 to TRBJ2-3; D not certain. The CDR3 runs to 12 residues. The germline V and J ends were trimmed by 1 base and 0 bases, with 0 bases remaining between them. Germline V gene sequence: CDR1 SGDLS, CDR2 YYNGEE. The CDR3: CASSVSTDTQYF. The CDR3 region has the DNA TGTGCCAGCAGCGTAAGCACAGATACGCAGTATTTT.

The chain joins TRBV6-5 to TRBJ1-4; no firm D call. Germline V gene sequence: CDR1 MNHEY, CDR2 SVGAGI. V gave up 10 bases and J gave up 7 bases, with 19 bases separating them. The CDR3 runs to 14 residues. The CDR3 loop is CATSPAHRLEKLFF. The CDR3 coding sequence is TGTGCCACCAGCCCCGCCCACCGACTTGAAAAACTGTTTTTT.

The rearrangement links TRBV14 to TRBJ2-5; D is unclear. V was pared by 4 bases and J by 1 base, with 4 bases between. This CDR3 is 12 amino acids long. Per the germline V gene, CDR1 is SGHDN and CDR2 is FVKESK. The chain's CDR3 is CASSLIQETQYF. For the CDR3, the DNA is TGTGCCAGCAGCCTAATCCAAGAGACCCAGTACTTC.

This chain connects TRBV7-9 to TRBJ1-4; no reliable D call. The CDR3 spans 16 residues. Trimming removed 3 bases from V and 3 bases from J, with 14 bases in between. Germline V gene sequence: CDR1 SEHNR, CDR2 FQNEAQ (reference sequence). The CDR3 DNA is TGTGCCAGCAGCTTTGGTCCTCCTGTGGCTAATGAAAAACTGTTTTTT. It translates to CASSFGPPVANEKLFF.

The chain joins TRBV5-4 to TRBJ2-5, with TRBD2 identical over 8 bases. The CDR3 length is 13 residues. V lost 1 base to trimming and J lost 5 bases; unmatched junction nucleotides: 1. Germline-derived CDR1 and CDR2 are SGHNT and YYREEE (reference sequence). The CDR3 here is CASSLREGETQYF. CDR3 nucleotide sequence: TGTGCCAGCAGCTTGCGGGAGGGGGAGACCCAGTACTTC.